A selection of T cell receptor beta chains follows, all from one sample in a study of cytomegalovirus exposure and HLA in healthy donors. TCRdb's table, derived via immunoSEQ multiplex PCR, lists solely in-frame clones and lacks some. The sample shows approximately 110,000 clones, around two thirds of them seen only once. Material for sequencing was PBMCs. The source is a woman in her 40s in good health and CMV-seropositive. The CDR3 runs from the conserved cysteine through the conserved F or W. Fields, in order: V gene, D gene, J gene, clone size, CDR3 protein, CDR3 DNA. A D gene is named only where the DNA matches it firmly. Clone size is not always given. Where it is, it says once, few, many or a class for expanded clones.

v_gene: TRBV2; d_gene: NA; j_gene: TRBJ1-5; abundance: NA; CDR3aa: CASSGGQTINQPQHF; CDR3nt: TGTGCCAGCAGTGGAGGACAGACCATCAATCAGCCCCAGCATTTT
v_gene: TRBV6-5; d_gene: NA; j_gene: TRBJ1-1; abundance: NA; CDR3aa: CASSVQGNAVAFF; CDR3nt: TGTGCCAGCAGTGTTCAGGGGAACGCCGTCGCTTTCTTT
v_gene: TRBV9; d_gene: NA; j_gene: TRBJ2-1; abundance: NA; CDR3aa: CASNGGPTADEQFF; CDR3nt: TGTGCCAGCAACGGGGGGCCGACTGCCGATGAGCAGTTCTTC
v_gene: TRBV2; d_gene: TRBD2; j_gene: TRBJ2-3; abundance: few; CDR3aa: CASASGDTQYF; CDR3nt: TGTGCCAGCGCTAGCGGGGATACGCAGTATTTT
v_gene: TRBV5-1; d_gene: TRBD1; j_gene: TRBJ1-6; abundance: NA; CDR3aa: CASTDLGQSLHF; CDR3nt: TGCGCCAGCACTGACTTGGGACAGTCCCTCCACTTT
v_gene: TRBV5-1; d_gene: NA; j_gene: TRBJ2-1; abundance: NA; CDR3aa: CASSLDAGSYNEQFF; CDR3nt: TGCGCCAGCAGCTTGGACGCAGGCTCCTACAATGAGCAGTTCTTC
v_gene: TRBV7-3; d_gene: NA; j_gene: TRBJ1-1; abundance: NA; CDR3aa: CASSLTGNTEAFF; CDR3nt: TGTGCCAGCAGCCTGACAGGGAACACTGAAGCTTTCTTT
v_gene: TRBV4-3; d_gene: NA; j_gene: TRBJ1-4; abundance: few; CDR3aa: CASSQGGAGEKEKLFF; CDR3nt: TGCGCCAGCAGCCAAGGTGGGGCAGGGGAGAAGGAAAAACTGTTTTTT
v_gene: TRBV5-1; d_gene: NA; j_gene: TRBJ1-1; abundance: NA; CDR3aa: CASSLEAGNTEAFF; CDR3nt: TGCGCCAGCAGCTTGGAAGCCGGGAACACTGAAGCTTTCTTT
v_gene: TRBV5-4; d_gene: NA; j_gene: TRBJ1-6; abundance: NA; CDR3aa: CASSSYAKPLHF; CDR3nt: TGTGCCAGCAGTTCATATGCGAAACCCCTCCACTTT
v_gene: TRBV7-9; d_gene: NA; j_gene: TRBJ1-6; abundance: NA; CDR3aa: CASSLGESHSPLHF; CDR3nt: TGTGCCAGCAGCTTAGGGGAGAGCCATTCACCCCTCCACTTT
v_gene: TRBV10-3; d_gene: TRBD1; j_gene: TRBJ2-7; abundance: once; CDR3aa: CAISDGQGSYEQYF; CDR3nt: TGTGCCATCAGTGACGGACAGGGCTCCTACGAGCAGTACTTC
v_gene: TRBV29-1; d_gene: TRBD1; j_gene: TRBJ1-2; abundance: NA; CDR3aa: CSVGQGNYGYTF; CDR3nt: TGCAGCGTAGGACAGGGTAACTATGGCTACACCTTC
v_gene: TRBV10-3; d_gene: NA; j_gene: TRBJ1-5; abundance: NA; CDR3aa: CAISLDISNQPQHF; CDR3nt: TGTGCCATCAGCCTGGACATTAGCAATCAGCCCCAGCATTTT
v_gene: TRBV28; d_gene: NA; j_gene: TRBJ1-3; abundance: NA; CDR3aa: CASSSLGGTIYF; CDR3nt: TGTGCCAGCAGTTCGCTAGGGGGCACCATATATTTT
v_gene: TRBV5-1; d_gene: TRBD1; j_gene: TRBJ2-7; abundance: NA; CDR3aa: CASSLQGAPYEQYF; CDR3nt: TGCGCCAGCAGCTTACAGGGGGCCCCCTACGAGCAGTACTTC
v_gene: TRBV5-1; d_gene: NA; j_gene: TRBJ1-2; abundance: NA; CDR3aa: CASSLEDSYGYTF; CDR3nt: TGCGCCAGCAGCCTGGAGGACAGTTATGGCTACACCTTC
v_gene: TRBV10-3; d_gene: NA; j_gene: TRBJ2-7; abundance: NA; CDR3aa: CAISEAVSYEQYF; CDR3nt: TGTGCCATCAGTGAGGCAGTCTCCTACGAGCAGTACTTC
v_gene: TRBV7-3; d_gene: NA; j_gene: TRBJ1-1; abundance: NA; CDR3aa: CASSFGRGTEAFF; CDR3nt: TGTGCCAGCAGCTTTGGCAGGGGCACTGAAGCTTTCTTT
v_gene: TRBV2; d_gene: TRBD2; j_gene: TRBJ2-1; abundance: NA; CDR3aa: CASSPHYSGGTYNEQFF; CDR3nt: TGTGCCAGCAGTCCCCACTATAGCGGGGGAACATACAATGAGCAGTTCTTC
v_gene: TRBV4-3; d_gene: TRBD1; j_gene: TRBJ1-2; abundance: NA; CDR3aa: CASSQDLGGQGRANYGYTF; CDR3nt: TGCGCCAGCAGCCAAGACCTGGGTGGACAGGGCCGTGCTAACTATGGCTACACCTTC
v_gene: TRBV4-1; d_gene: TRBD1; j_gene: TRBJ2-2; abundance: few; CDR3aa: CASSQEDRGNTGELFF; CDR3nt: TGCGCCAGCAGCCAAGAGGACAGGGGAAACACCGGGGAGCTGTTTTTT
v_gene: TRBV6-6; d_gene: TRBD1; j_gene: TRBJ1-6; abundance: few; CDR3aa: CASREGAPSPLHF; CDR3nt: TGTGCCAGCAGGGAGGGGGCACCCTCACCCCTCCACTTT
v_gene: TRBV10-3; d_gene: NA; j_gene: TRBJ1-4; abundance: few; CDR3aa: CAIRRETNEKLFF; CDR3nt: TGTGCCATCAGACGGGAAACTAATGAAAAACTGTTTTTT
v_gene: TRBV15; d_gene: TRBD1; j_gene: TRBJ2-3; abundance: NA; CDR3aa: CATTPTGAATDTQYF; CDR3nt: TGTGCCACCACTCCGACAGGGGCGGCCACAGATACGCAGTATTTT
v_gene: TRBV15; d_gene: NA; j_gene: TRBJ2-7; abundance: NA; CDR3aa: CATSRAGVAYEQYF; CDR3nt: TGTGCCACCAGCAGAGCCGGGGTGGCCTACGAGCAGTACTTC
v_gene: TRBV9; d_gene: NA; j_gene: TRBJ1-2; abundance: NA; CDR3aa: CASSASAVSYGYTF; CDR3nt: TGTGCCAGCAGCGCCTCGGCGGTGAGCTATGGCTACACCTTC
v_gene: TRBV18; d_gene: TRBD2; j_gene: TRBJ2-3; abundance: few; CDR3aa: CASSPPGGRTDTQYF; CDR3nt: TGTGCCAGCTCACCACCGGGCGGGAGAACAGATACGCAGTATTTT
v_gene: TRBV6-5; d_gene: NA; j_gene: TRBJ1-1; abundance: NA; CDR3aa: CASKRGSLNTEAFF; CDR3nt: TGTGCCAGCAAAAGGGGCAGCTTGAACACTGAAGCTTTCTTT
v_gene: TRBV5-4; d_gene: NA; j_gene: TRBJ1-6; abundance: few; CDR3aa: CASSSLTGGNSPLHF; CDR3nt: TGTGCCAGCAGCTCTCTGACAGGCGGAAATTCACCCCTCCACTTT
v_gene: TRBV5-1; d_gene: TRBD1; j_gene: TRBJ2-1; abundance: NA; CDR3aa: CASDWSAGGNEQFF; CDR3nt: TGCGCCAGCGACTGGTCCGCAGGGGGCAATGAGCAGTTCTTC
v_gene: TRBV7-6; d_gene: NA; j_gene: TRBJ2-5; abundance: NA; CDR3aa: CASSRPPAEQETQYF; CDR3nt: TGTGCCAGCAGCCGTCCGCCGGCGGAACAAGAGACCCAGTACTTC
v_gene: TRBV10-3; d_gene: NA; j_gene: TRBJ2-5; abundance: NA; CDR3aa: CAISEDRRRVTQYF; CDR3nt: TGTGCCATCAGTGAGGACAGAAGGCGTGTGACCCAGTACTTC
v_gene: TRBV9; d_gene: TRBD1; j_gene: TRBJ1-2; abundance: NA; CDR3aa: CASSEGQGSYGYTF; CDR3nt: TGTGCCAGCAGCGAGGGACAGGGTAGTTATGGCTACACCTTC
v_gene: TRBV10-2; d_gene: NA; j_gene: TRBJ1-1; abundance: once; CDR3aa: CASKGGTSQPSNTEAFF; CDR3nt: TGCGCCAGCAAGGGGGGGACCAGCCAGCCCTCGAACACTGAAGCTTTCTTT
v_gene: TRBV18; d_gene: NA; j_gene: TRBJ1-5; abundance: once; CDR3aa: CASSPTVDQPQHF; CDR3nt: TGTGCCAGCTCACCGACAGTGGATCAGCCCCAGCATTTT
v_gene: TRBV7-2; d_gene: TRBD1; j_gene: TRBJ1-3; abundance: NA; CDR3aa: CASSFTYGQGNTIYF; CDR3nt: TGTGCCAGCAGCTTTACCTATGGACAGGGGAACACCATATATTTT
v_gene: TRBV4-1; d_gene: NA; j_gene: TRBJ1-1; abundance: few; CDR3aa: CASSQDNRAGGTEAFF; CDR3nt: TGCGCCAGCAGCCAAGATAACAGGGCGGGTGGGACTGAAGCTTTCTTT
v_gene: TRBV5-1; d_gene: NA; j_gene: TRBJ1-2; abundance: NA; CDR3aa: CASSLDRFGYTF; CDR3nt: TGCGCCAGCAGCTTGGACAGGTTTGGCTACACCTTC
v_gene: TRBV15; d_gene: NA; j_gene: TRBJ1-2; abundance: NA; CDR3aa: CATSRDRGSGYTF; CDR3nt: TGTGCCACCAGCAGAGATCGGGGAAGCGGCTACACCTTC
v_gene: TRBV6-5; d_gene: TRBD2; j_gene: TRBJ2-1; abundance: NA; CDR3aa: CATRRGVDEQFF; CDR3nt: TGTGCCACCAGGCGGGGGGTCGATGAGCAGTTCTTC
v_gene: TRBV7-2; d_gene: NA; j_gene: TRBJ2-7; abundance: NA; CDR3aa: CASSPARETYEQYF; CDR3nt: TGTGCCAGCAGCCCGGCCCGGGAAACCTACGAGCAGTACTTC
v_gene: TRBV9; d_gene: NA; j_gene: TRBJ2-1; abundance: NA; CDR3aa: CASSVGSYNEQFF; CDR3nt: TGTGCCAGCAGCGTCGGTTCCTACAATGAGCAGTTCTTC
v_gene: TRBV2; d_gene: TRBD1; j_gene: TRBJ1-1; abundance: NA; CDR3aa: CASMLQGADTEAFF; CDR3nt: TGTGCCAGCATGCTACAGGGGGCCGACACTGAAGCTTTCTTT
v_gene: TRBV4-2; d_gene: NA; j_gene: TRBJ2-5; abundance: few; CDR3aa: CASSQDFMIRETQYF; CDR3nt: TGTGCCAGCAGCCAAGATTTTATGATTCGGGAGACCCAGTACTTC
v_gene: TRBV9; d_gene: TRBD2; j_gene: TRBJ2-1; abundance: NA; CDR3aa: CASSSGTRGFEQFF; CDR3nt: TGTGCCAGCAGCTCCGGGACTAGGGGATTTGAGCAGTTCTTC
v_gene: TRBV2; d_gene: TRBD2; j_gene: TRBJ2-1; abundance: NA; CDR3aa: CASSDGAGGWDEQFF; CDR3nt: TGTGCCAGCAGTGATGGGGCGGGGGGTTGGGATGAGCAGTTCTTC
v_gene: TRBV7-9; d_gene: TRBD1; j_gene: TRBJ1-2; abundance: NA; CDR3aa: CASSLQGDNYGYTF; CDR3nt: TGTGCCAGCAGCTTACAGGGGGATAACTATGGCTACACCTTC
v_gene: TRBV4-3; d_gene: NA; j_gene: TRBJ2-3; abundance: once; CDR3aa: CASSQDWGNTDTQYF; CDR3nt: TGCGCCAGCAGCCAAGATTGGGGCAACACAGATACGCAGTATTTT
v_gene: TRBV7-2; d_gene: TRBD2; j_gene: TRBJ2-4; abundance: NA; CDR3aa: CASSYREGIWNIQYF; CDR3nt: TGTGCCAGCAGCTATAGGGAGGGCATTTGGAACATTCAGTACTTC
v_gene: TRBV14; d_gene: TRBD2; j_gene: TRBJ2-7; abundance: NA; CDR3aa: CASSRLTSGVYEQYF; CDR3nt: TGTGCCAGCAGCCGTTTGACTAGCGGGGTGTACGAGCAGTACTTC
v_gene: TRBV7-6; d_gene: NA; j_gene: TRBJ1-2; abundance: few; CDR3aa: CASSLSEGDYGYTF; CDR3nt: TGTGCCAGCAGCTTGAGCGAGGGGGACTATGGCTACACCTTC
v_gene: TRBV5-1; d_gene: NA; j_gene: TRBJ2-3; abundance: NA; CDR3aa: CASSLESSDTQYF; CDR3nt: TGCGCCAGCAGCTTGGAGAGCTCAGATACGCAGTATTTT